Listed below are T cell receptor beta chains from one sample, sequenced in a study of T cell responses to AZD1222 COVID-19 vaccine. The method was immunoSEQ multiplex PCR; TCRdb's version includes in-frame clones alone and lacks a portion of them. The table has about 120,000 clones, roughly 90% seen once. The specimen comprised peripheral blood, sampled 28 days after the second AZD1222 dose. All receptors come from an adult who received the AZD1222 COVID-19 vaccine. Both conserved end residues are part of each CDR3. D genes are given only for firm matches. Part of the rows lack a size; the others show once, few, many or a class for expanded clones.

TRBJ1-5 . . TRBV7-8 15 TGTGCCAGCAGCTTAGAGATCAGGGGATACCAGTCCCAGCATTTT CASSLEIRGYQSQHF
TRBJ1-3 . . TRBV7-8 15 TGTGCCAGCAGCTTTTACACACGCTCTGGAAACACCATATATTTT CASSFYTRSGNTIYF
TRBJ1-5 . . TRBV12-3/TRBV12-4 13 TGTGCCAGCAGCGCGGACGGGGGTCAGCCCCAGCATTTT CASSADGGQPQHF
TRBJ2-3 . . TRBV20-1 17 TGCAGTGCTAGTCTCCCTTTTGGGGGGGCTAACACAGATACGCAGTATTTT CSASLPFGGANTDTQYF
TRBJ1-1 TRBD1 . TRBV7-8 14 TGTGCCAGCAGCTGGGGACAGATGAACACTGAAGCTTTCTTT CASSWGQMNTEAFF
TRBJ2-5 TRBD1 . TRBV11-1 14 TGTGCCAGCAGCACGGACAGGTACCGGGAGACCCAGTACTTC CASSTDRYRETQYF
TRBJ1-3 . . TRBV6-5 16 TGTGCCAGCAGTTCCAGGAACGTAATGTTGGGAAACACCATATATTTT CASSSRNVMLGNTIYF
TRBJ1-3 . . TRBV11-3 15 TGTGCCAGCAGCTTAGGTTCAGCCTCTGGAAACACCATATATTTT CASSLGSASGNTIYF
TRBJ1-4 TRBD1 . TRBV5-4 15 TGTGCCAGCAGCGTGAGGACAGGGTCGAATGAAAAACTGTTTTTT CASSVRTGSNEKLFF
TRBJ1-2 TRBD1 . TRBV9 14 TGTGCCAGCAGCGTAGCTACAGGGGGCCGTGGCTACACCTTC CASSVATGGRGYTF
TRBJ2-3 . . TRBV6-5 14 TGTGCCAGCTCCAGGGGAGCTAGCACAGATACGCAGTATTTT CASSRGASTDTQYF
TRBJ2-1 . . TRBV27 16 TGTGCCAGCACAACCGAGGGGTTCCCCTCCTACAATGAGCAGTTCTTC CASTTEGFPSYNEQFF
TRBJ1-2 . . TRBV5-1 13 TGCGCCAGCAGCTTGGACAGGGCTTCGGGCTACACCTTC CASSLDRASGYTF
TRBJ1-4 . . TRBV7-2 12 TGTGCTTCCCGGAGAACTAATGAAAAACTGTTTTTT CASRRTNEKLFF
TRBJ2-1 TRBD1 . TRBV7-9 12 TGTGCCAGCCTAGACAGGGCCAATGAGCAGTTCTTC CASLDRANEQFF
TRBJ1-5 TRBD1 . TRBV6-5 15 TGTGCCAGCAGCTCGGACAGGGGCTACAATCAGCCCCAGCATTTT CASSSDRGYNQPQHF
TRBJ1-5 . . TRBV19 15 TGTGCCAGTAGTATAGGTTCTGGGCTAAGGCAGCCCCAGCATTTT CASSIGSGLRQPQHF
TRBJ1-4 . . TRBV7-8 17 TGTGCCAGCAGCTTAGCGCTTATCGGAGGGGTTAATGAAAAACTGTTTTTT CASSLALIGGVNEKLFF
TRBJ1-4 . . TRBV28 14 TGTGCCAGCAGTTTACCCTCCGGCGTTCGACGACTGTTTTTT CASSLPSGVRRLFF
TRBJ2-1 . . TRBV11-2 15 TGTGCCAGCAGCTTAGTGCGGGGTTCCTACAATGAGCAGTTCTTC CASSLVRGSYNEQFF
TRBJ2-1 TRBD1 . TRBV7-8 19 TGTGCCAGCAGCTTAGCAGCCGGGACAGGGGATCGCTCCTACAATGAGCAGTTCTTC CASSLAAGTGDRSYNEQFF
TRBJ1-2 TRBD1 . TRBV7-9 15 TGTGCCAGCAGCTACGCGCGGACAGGGCGGGACGGCTACACCTTC CASSYARTGRDGYTF
TRBJ2-3 . . TRBV5-4 15 TGTGCCAGCGGACAGACCGCCTCTTACACAGATACGCAGTATTTT CASGQTASYTDTQYF
TRBJ1-2 . . TRBV7-2 15 TGTGCCAGCAGCTTCGTATCTTTGAGCCTCTATGGCTACACCTTC CASSFVSLSLYGYTF
TRBJ1-3 TRBD1 . TRBV19 18 TGTGCCAGTAGTGCCGGGACAGGGGGTTCGGATTTTGGAAACACCATATATTTT CASSAGTGGSDFGNTIYF
TRBJ1-2 . . TRBV7-9 16 TGTGCCAGCAGCCCATCGGGGGTCGGCGGAAACTATGGCTACACCTTC CASSPSGVGGNYGYTF
TRBJ1-1 . . TRBV3-1/TRBV3-2 14 TGTGCCAGCAGCCCTACCTGGGACCCGCCGGTGGCTTTCTTT CASSPTWDPPVAFF
TRBJ2-4 . . TRBV3-1/TRBV3-2 17 TGTGCCAGCAGCCAAGCGGTGAGTGTTAGGGCCTTAAACATTCAGTACTTC CASSQAVSVRALNIQYF
TRBJ1-1 . . TRBV7-2 15 TGTGCCAGCAGCCCCGACAGGATCATGAACACTGAAGCTTTCTTT CASSPDRIMNTEAFF
TRBJ2-7 TRBD2 . TRBV7-2 16 TGTGCCAGCAGCACGGTGACTAGCGGGGCAGAATACGAGCAGTACTTC CASSTVTSGAEYEQYF
TRBJ1-2 . once TRBV27 13 TGTGCCAGCAGTTTAACAGGCGCCTATGGCTACACCTTC CASSLTGAYGYTF